This TCR beta chain appears in the sequencing data of a study of shared clonotypes between healthy human individuals. Data came from immunoSEQ multiplex PCR; TCRdb stores just in-frame clones and leaves some out. This table holds around 1.1 million clones, 70% to 80% found once. Between the trimmed V and J ends, which lost 2 bases and 0 bases, there was a span of 12 bases. The germline CDR1 and CDR2 sequences are SGHRS and YFSETQ. This CDR3 region has 16 residues. Negatively enriched CD4+ T cells were divided by CD45RA into naive and memory. In this sample, this clone turned up once. V gene TRBV5-1 combines with J gene TRBJ1-3; D unclear. This TCR came from a man aged 18 to 29 in good health. Some clones in this sample may be carry-over from other donors' samples. The sample consisted of memory CD4+ T cells from PBMCs. The subset: CD45RA-negative fraction. CDR3 bases: TGCGCCAGCAGCTTTGCCGACTCCCGCTCTGGAAACACCATATATTTT. Translated: CASSFADSRSGNTIYF.